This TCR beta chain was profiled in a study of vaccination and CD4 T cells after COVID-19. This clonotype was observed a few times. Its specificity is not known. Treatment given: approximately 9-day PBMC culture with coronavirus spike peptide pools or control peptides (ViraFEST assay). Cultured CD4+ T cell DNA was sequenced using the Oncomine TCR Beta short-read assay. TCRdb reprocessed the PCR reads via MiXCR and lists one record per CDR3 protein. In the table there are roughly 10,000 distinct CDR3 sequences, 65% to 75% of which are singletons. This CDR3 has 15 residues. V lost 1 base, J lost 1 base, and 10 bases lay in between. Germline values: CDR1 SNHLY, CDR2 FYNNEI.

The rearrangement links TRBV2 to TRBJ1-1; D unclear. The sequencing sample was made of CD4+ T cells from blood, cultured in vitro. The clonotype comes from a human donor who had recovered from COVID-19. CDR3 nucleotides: TGTGCCAGCAGTGAAGGTGGCAGAAAGAACACTGAAGCTTTCTTT. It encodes CASSEGGRKNTEAFF.